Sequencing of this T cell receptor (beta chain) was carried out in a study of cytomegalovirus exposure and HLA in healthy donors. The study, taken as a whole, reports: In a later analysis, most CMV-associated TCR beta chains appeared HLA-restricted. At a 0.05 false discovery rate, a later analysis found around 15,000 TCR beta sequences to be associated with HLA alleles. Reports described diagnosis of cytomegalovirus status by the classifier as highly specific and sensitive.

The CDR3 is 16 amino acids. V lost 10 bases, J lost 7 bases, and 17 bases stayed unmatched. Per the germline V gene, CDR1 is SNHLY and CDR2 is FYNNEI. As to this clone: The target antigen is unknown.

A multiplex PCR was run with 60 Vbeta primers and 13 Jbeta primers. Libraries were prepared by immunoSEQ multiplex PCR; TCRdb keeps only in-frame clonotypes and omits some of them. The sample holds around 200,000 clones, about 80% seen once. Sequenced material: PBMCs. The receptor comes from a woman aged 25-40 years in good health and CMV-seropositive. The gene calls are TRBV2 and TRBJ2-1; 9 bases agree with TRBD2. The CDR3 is CATLPKGRGGVNEQFF. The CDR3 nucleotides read TGTGCCACCCTGCCCAAGGGGCGGGGGGGCGTAAATGAGCAGTTCTTC.